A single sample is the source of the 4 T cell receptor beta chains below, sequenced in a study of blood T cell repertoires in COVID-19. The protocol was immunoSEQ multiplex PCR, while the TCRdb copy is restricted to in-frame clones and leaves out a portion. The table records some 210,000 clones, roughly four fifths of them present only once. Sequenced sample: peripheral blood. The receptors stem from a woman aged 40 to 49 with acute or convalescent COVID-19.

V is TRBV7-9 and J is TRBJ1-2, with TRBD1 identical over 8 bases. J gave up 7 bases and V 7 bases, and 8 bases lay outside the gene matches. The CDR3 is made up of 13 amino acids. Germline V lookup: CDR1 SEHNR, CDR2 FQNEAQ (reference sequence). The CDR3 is CASMRTGTGGYTF. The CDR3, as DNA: TGTGCCAGCATGCGGACAGGGACGGGTGGCTACACCTTC.

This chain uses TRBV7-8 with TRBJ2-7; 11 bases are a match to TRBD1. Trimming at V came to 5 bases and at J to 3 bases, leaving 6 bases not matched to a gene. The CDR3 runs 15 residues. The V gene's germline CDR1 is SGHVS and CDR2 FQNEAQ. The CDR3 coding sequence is TGTGCCAGCAGCCCCAGGACAGGGGGCTTCTACGAGCAGTACTTC. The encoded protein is CASSPRTGGFYEQYF.

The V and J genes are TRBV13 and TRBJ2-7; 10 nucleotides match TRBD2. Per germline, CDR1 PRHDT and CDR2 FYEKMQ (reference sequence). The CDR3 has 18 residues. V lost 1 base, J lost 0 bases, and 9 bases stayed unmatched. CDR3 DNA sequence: TGTGCCAGCAGCTTAGCGGTAGCGGGGGGTCGGTTCTCCTACGAGCAGTACTTC. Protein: CASSLAVAGGRFSYEQYF.

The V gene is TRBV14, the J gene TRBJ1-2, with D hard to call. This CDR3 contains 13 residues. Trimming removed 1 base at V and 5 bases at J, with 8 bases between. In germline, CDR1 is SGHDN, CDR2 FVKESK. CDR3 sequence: CASSQAVEYGYTF. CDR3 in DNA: TGTGCCAGCAGCCAAGCAGTTGAATATGGCTACACCTTC.